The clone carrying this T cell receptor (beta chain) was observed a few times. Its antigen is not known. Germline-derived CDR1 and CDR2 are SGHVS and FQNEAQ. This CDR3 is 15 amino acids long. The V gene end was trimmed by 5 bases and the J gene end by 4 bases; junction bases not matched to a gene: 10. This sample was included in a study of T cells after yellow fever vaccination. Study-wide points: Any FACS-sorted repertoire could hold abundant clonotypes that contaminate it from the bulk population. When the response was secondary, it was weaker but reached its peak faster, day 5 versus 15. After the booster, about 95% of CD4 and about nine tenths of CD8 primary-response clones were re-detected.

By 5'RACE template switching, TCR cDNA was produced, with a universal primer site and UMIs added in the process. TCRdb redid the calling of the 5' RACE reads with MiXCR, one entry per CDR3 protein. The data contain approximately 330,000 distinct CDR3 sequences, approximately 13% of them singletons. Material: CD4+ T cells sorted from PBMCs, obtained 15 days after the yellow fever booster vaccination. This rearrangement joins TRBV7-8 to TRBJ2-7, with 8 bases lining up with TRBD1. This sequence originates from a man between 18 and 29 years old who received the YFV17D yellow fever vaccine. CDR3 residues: CASSRAPGGGYEQYV. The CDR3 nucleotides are TGTGCCAGCAGCAGGGCCCCAGGGGGCGGGTACGAGCAGTACGTC.